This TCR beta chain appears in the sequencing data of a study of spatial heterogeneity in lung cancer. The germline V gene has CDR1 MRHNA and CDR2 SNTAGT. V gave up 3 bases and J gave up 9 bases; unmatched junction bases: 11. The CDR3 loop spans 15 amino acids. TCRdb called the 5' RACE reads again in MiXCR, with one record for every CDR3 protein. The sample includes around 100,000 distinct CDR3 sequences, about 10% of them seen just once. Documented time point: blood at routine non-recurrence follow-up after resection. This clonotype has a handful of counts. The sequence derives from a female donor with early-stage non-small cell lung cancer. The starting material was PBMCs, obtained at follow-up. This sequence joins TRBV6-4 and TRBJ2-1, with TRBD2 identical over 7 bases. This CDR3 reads CASSEGGTPMTEQFF. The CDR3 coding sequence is TGTGCCAGCAGTGAGGGAGGGACCCCCATGACTGAGCAGTTCTTC.